The 5 T cell receptor beta chains given below trace back to one sample, sequenced in a study of blood T cell repertoires in COVID-19. TCRdb keeps only in-frame clones here, not all; method: immunoSEQ multiplex PCR. The data show just over 300,000 clones, with under 90% seen just once and 4% to 5% held by the top ten. Sequencing was carried out using PBMCs or T cells enriched from blood (not recorded which). The receptors were sampled from a man aged 25 to 40 who had recovered from COVID-19.

The chain uses TRBV2 and TRBJ2-2, with TRBD1 matching over 7 bases. Trimming cost V 6 bases and J 7 bases; bases outside gene matches: 8. This CDR3 spans 14 amino acids. Germline assignment: CDR1 SNHLY and CDR2 FYNNEI. In nucleotides, the CDR3 is TGTGCCAGCAGAGCACTTACAGGGGACGGGGAGCTGTTTTTT. The encoded protein is CASRALTGDGELFF.

V gene TRBV20-1 combines with J gene TRBJ1-2; unclear D gene. There are 11 residues in the CDR3. Per the germline V gene, CDR1 is DFQATT and CDR2 is SNEGSKA (reference sequence). Trimming removed 0 bases at V and 13 bases at J, with 12 bases between. The CDR3 coding sequence is TGCAGTGCTAGAGACACCCGAGGCGGCACCTTC. Encoded protein: CSARDTRGGTF.

This rearrangement joins TRBV11-2 to TRBJ1-1; D perhaps matches TRBD1 (6 bases). Germline V CDR1 and CDR2: SGHAT, FQNNGV. CDR3 length: 14 amino acids. V was cut by 4 bases and J by 6 bases, with 15 bases left in between. CDR3: CASSSLTGRAEAFF. For the CDR3, the DNA is TGTGCCAGCAGCTCCCTCACAGGGCGGGCTGAAGCTTTCTTT.

The V gene is TRBV7-2, the J gene TRBJ1-1; D is ambiguous. CDR3 size: 13 residues. V was shortened by 2 bases and J by 3 bases, with 7 bases between the two germline ends. Germline assignment: CDR1 SGHTA and CDR2 FQGNSA. The CDR3 DNA follows: TGTGCCAGCAGCTTATCGCGGGACACTGAAGCTTTCTTT. It specifies CASSLSRDTEAFF.

This chain joins TRBV7-2 and TRBJ2-3, with 9 bases aligning to TRBD2. CDR3 length: 16 residues. V trimming: 3 bases; J trimming: 1 base; junction bases outside the gene matches: 5. Germline-derived CDR1 and CDR2 are SGHTA and FQGNSA. CDR3 loop: CASSLGQRGGTDTQYF. The CDR3 DNA is TGTGCCAGCAGCTTGGGCCAGCGGGGGGGCACAGATACGCAGTATTTT.